This passage covers 12 T cell receptor beta chains from one sample sequenced in a study of CD8+CD57+ T cells in acquired aplastic anemia. Genomic DNA templated the TCR beta VDJ and CDR3 profiling. TCRdb passed the reads through MiXCR, listing each CDR3 protein once. The sample lists 300,000 or so distinct CDR3 sequences; roughly half were seen once. The sequenced sample was sorted CD4+, CD8+, or CD8+CD57+ T cells (not recorded which) from PBMCs. Every receptor here comes from a human donor with severe aplastic anemia or a healthy control (not recorded which).

This clonotype was recorded many times. The chain couples TRBV25-1 to TRBJ2-3, with 11 bases fitting TRBD2. Per germline, CDR1 MGHDK and CDR2 SYGVNS. The CDR3 runs 17 residues. The trim removed 5 bases at V and 0 bases at J, leaving 7 bases unmatched. In nucleotides, the CDR3 is TGTGCCAGCAGTCTAGCGGGGGGCGCCGCTAGCACAGATACGCAGTATTTT. Translating gives CASSLAGGAASTDTQYF.

The rearrangement links TRBV5-1 to TRBJ1-1; tentative D call: TRBD1 (5 bases). Trimming took 4 bases from V and 3 from J, leaving 19 bases between them. CDR1 and CDR2 (germline): SGHRS, YFSETQ. This CDR3 spans 16 amino acids. CDR3 coding DNA: TGCGCCAGCAGCCCCCCCGGCGGGGGGATCGACACTGAAGCTTTCTTT. It yields the protein CASSPPGGGIDTEAFF.

The gene calls are TRBV15 and TRBJ1-1; 9 bases line up with TRBD1. The trim removed 4 bases at V and 9 bases at J, leaving 9 bases unmatched. This CDR3 comprises 14 residues. CDR1 and CDR2 (germline): LNHNV, YYDKDF (reference sequence). The CDR3 DNA sequence: TGTGCCACCAGCACCAGAGGGACAGGGCGGCAAGCTTTCTTT. Translated: CATSTRGTGRQAFF.

The genes are TRBV5-1 and TRBJ2-1; 11 bases match TRBD2. CDR3 length: 15 residues. V gave up 4 bases and J gave up 7 bases; unmatched junction bases: 7. Germline V lookup: CDR1 SGHRS, CDR2 YFSETQ. The CDR3 is CASSVLAGGENEQFF. Here the CDR3 DNA reads TGCGCCAGCAGCGTCCTAGCGGGAGGCGAGAATGAGCAGTTCTTC.

This clonotype was observed at least ten times. This chain connects TRBV19 to TRBJ2-7; 8 positions agree with TRBD1. Germline CDR1 reads LNHDA; CDR2 reads SQIVND (reference sequence). Unmatched junction bases numbered 8, after V lost 6 bases and J lost 4 bases. The CDR3 spans 14 residues. This chain's CDR3 is CASSSRTGGYEQYF. CDR3 in DNA: TGTGCCAGTAGCTCCCGAACAGGGGGGTACGAGCAGTACTTC.

This clonotype was detected only a few times. V is TRBV19 and J is TRBJ1-1; 8 positions match TRBD1. This CDR3 has 13 residues. Trimming removed 6 bases from V and 4 bases from J; junction bases left unmatched: 4. Germline values: CDR1 LNHDA, CDR2 SQIVND (reference sequence). This CDR3 is CASRDRVGTEAFF. CDR3 DNA sequence: TGTGCCAGTAGGGACAGGGTAGGCACTGAAGCTTTCTTT.

The chain combines TRBV7-9 with TRBJ1-2, with unresolved D. V was shortened by 1 base and J by 4 bases, with 7 bases between the two germline ends. This CDR3 has 13 residues. CDR1 SEHNR and CDR2 FQNEAQ come from the germline V gene (reference sequence). This chain's CDR3 is CASSLGAVYGYTF. The CDR3 DNA follows: TGTGCCAGCAGCTTAGGGGCAGTCTATGGCTACACCTTC.

This clonotype was seen ten or more times. The V and J genes are TRBV2 and TRBJ2-7; TRBD1 is a possible D gene (5 bases). The germline V gene encodes CDR1 SNHLY and CDR2 FYNNEI. This CDR3 region has 13 residues. Trimming stripped 6 bases from V and 4 bases from J, with 13 bases between. The CDR3 sequence: CASRGSGFYEQYF. The CDR3 DNA sequence: TGTGCCAGCAGGGGTTCAGGGTTTTACGAGCAGTACTTC.

Remarks on this clonotype: The junction departs from germline at one end; a sequencing error may be responsible. The V call is TRBV9, the J call TRBJ2-2, with D perhaps TRBD1 or TRBD2 (5 bases each). Germline assignment: CDR1 SGDLS and CDR2 YYNGEE. This CDR3 has 16 amino acids. The CDR3 loop is CASSNRGCANTGELFF. CDR3 DNA sequence: TGCGCCAGCAGTAACCGGGGCTGTGCGAACACCGGGGAGCTGTTTTTT.

This clonotype came up a few times. This chain connects TRBV7-3 to TRBJ2-7, with TRBD2 identical over 7 bases. This CDR3 contains 14 residues. Germline V gene sequence: CDR1 SGHTA, CDR2 FQGTGA. Germline trimming cut 2 bases from V and 5 bases from J; bases unmatched to any gene: 6. In DNA, the CDR3 is TGTGCCAGCAGCTTAGCGGCTAGCGGCCACGAGCAGTACTTC. Encoded protein: CASSLAASGHEQYF. The variable domain in full, with the rest retrieved from reference TRBV7-3 and TRBJ2-7, is GAGVSQTPSNKVTEKGKYVELRCDPISGHTALYWYRQSLGQGPEFLIYFQGTGAADDSGLPNDRFFAVRPEGSVSTLKIQRTERGDSAVYLCASSLAASGHEQYFGPGTRLTVT.

There are a few counts of this clonotype. This may stem from a read error, because a much larger clone lies one nucleotide away. The rearrangement uses TRBV5-1 and TRBJ1-1; a weak D match, TRBD1 (5 bases). CDR1 is SGHRS, CDR2 YFSETQ, per germline. The CDR3 is 16 amino acids. V was shortened by 4 bases and J by 3 bases, with 19 bases between the two germline ends. CDR3 protein: CASSPPAGLGDTEAFF. The CDR3 DNA sequence: TGCGCCAGCAGCCCCCCAGCGGGGTTAGGGGACACTGAAGCTTTCTTT.

Note on this clonotype: The junction departs from germline at one end; a sequencing error may be responsible. V and J are TRBV7-3 and TRBJ2-1; TRBD2 might be the D (6 bases). Germline V gives CDR1 SGHTA, CDR2 FQGTGA. This CDR3 spans 14 amino acids. This CDR3 is CASSLLGSDNERFF. The CDR3 DNA follows: TGTGCCAGCAGCTTACTCGGGAGTGACAATGAGCGGTTCTTC.